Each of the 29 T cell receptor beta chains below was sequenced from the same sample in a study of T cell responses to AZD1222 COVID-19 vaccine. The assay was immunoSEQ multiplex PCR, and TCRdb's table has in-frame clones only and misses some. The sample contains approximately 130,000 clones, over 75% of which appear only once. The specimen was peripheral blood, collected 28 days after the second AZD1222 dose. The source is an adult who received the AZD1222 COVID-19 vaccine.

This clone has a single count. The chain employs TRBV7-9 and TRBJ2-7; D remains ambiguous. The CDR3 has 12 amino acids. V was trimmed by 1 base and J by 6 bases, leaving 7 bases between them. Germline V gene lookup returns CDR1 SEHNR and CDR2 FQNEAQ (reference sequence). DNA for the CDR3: TGTGCCAGCAGCTTAGTGAAGAGCGAGCAGTACTTC. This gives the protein CASSLVKSEQYF.

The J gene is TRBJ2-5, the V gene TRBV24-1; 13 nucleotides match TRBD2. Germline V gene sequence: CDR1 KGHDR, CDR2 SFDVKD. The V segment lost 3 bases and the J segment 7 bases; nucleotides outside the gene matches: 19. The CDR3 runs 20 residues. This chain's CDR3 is CATSDHGTSGTPHGSRTQYF. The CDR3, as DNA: TGTGCCACCAGTGATCATGGGACTAGCGGGACACCCCACGGTTCTAGGACCCAGTACTTC.

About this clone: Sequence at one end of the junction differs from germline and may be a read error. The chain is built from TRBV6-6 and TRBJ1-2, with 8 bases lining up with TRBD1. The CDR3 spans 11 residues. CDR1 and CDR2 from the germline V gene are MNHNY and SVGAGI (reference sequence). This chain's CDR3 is CASSYGQGCTF. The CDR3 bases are TGTGCCAGCAGTTACGGACAGGGCTGCACCTTC.

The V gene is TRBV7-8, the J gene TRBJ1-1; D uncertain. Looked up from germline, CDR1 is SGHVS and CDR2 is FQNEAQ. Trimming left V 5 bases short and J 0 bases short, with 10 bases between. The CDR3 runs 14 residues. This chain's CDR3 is CASSPTTVNTEAFF. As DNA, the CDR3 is TGTGCCAGCAGCCCTACCACGGTGAACACTGAAGCTTTCTTT.

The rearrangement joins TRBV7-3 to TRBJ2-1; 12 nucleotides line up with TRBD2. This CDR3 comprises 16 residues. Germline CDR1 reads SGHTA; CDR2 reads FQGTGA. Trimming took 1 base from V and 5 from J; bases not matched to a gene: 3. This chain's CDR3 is CASSLMASGGDNEQFF. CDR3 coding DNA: TGTGCCAGCAGCTTAATGGCTAGCGGGGGGGACAATGAGCAGTTCTTC. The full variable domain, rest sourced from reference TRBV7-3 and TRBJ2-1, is GAGVSQTPSNKVTEKGKYVELRCDPISGHTALYWYRQSLGQGPEFLIYFQGTGAADDSGLPNDRFFAVRPEGSVSTLKIQRTERGDSAVYLCASSLMASGGDNEQFFGPGTRLTVL.

CDR3 nucleotides: TGTGCCATCAGTGACTGGGGGGCAGCGAACACCGGGGAGCTGTTTTTT. Protein sequence: CAISDWGAANTGELFF. The genes are TRBV10-3 and TRBJ2-2; either TRBD1 or TRBD2 may supply D (6 bases each). V lost 3 bases, J lost 0 bases, and 11 bases lay in between. The CDR3 runs 16 residues. CDR1 is ENHRY, CDR2 SYGVKD, per germline.

The CDR3 is CASSRRNIDTQYF. CDR3 sequence (DNA): TGTGCCAGCAGCCGGAGAAACATAGATACGCAGTATTTT. The chain uses TRBV6-4 and TRBJ2-3; D uncertain. Trimming took off 6 bases at V and 5 bases at J, with 12 bases between the two ends. Germline-derived CDR1 and CDR2 are MRHNA and SNTAGT. There are 13 residues in the CDR3.

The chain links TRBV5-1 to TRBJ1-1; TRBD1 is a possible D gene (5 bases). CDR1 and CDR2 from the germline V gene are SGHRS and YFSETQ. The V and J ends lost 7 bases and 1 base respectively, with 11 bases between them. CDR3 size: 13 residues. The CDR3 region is CASSTQGNTEAFF. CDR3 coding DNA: TGCGCCAGCTCCACTCAGGGGAACACTGAAGCTTTCTTT.

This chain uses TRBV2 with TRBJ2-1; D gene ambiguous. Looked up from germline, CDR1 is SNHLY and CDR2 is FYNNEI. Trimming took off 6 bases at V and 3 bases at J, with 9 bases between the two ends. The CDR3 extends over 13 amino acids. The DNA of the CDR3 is TGTGCCAGCAGCGTTACGAGCTACAATGAGCAGTTCTTC. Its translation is CASSVTSYNEQFF. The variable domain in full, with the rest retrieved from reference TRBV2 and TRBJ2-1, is EPEVTQTPSHQVTQMGQEVILRCVPISNHLYFYWYRQILGQKVEFLVSFYNNEISEKSEIFDDQFSVERPDGSNFTLKIRSTKLEDSAMYFCASSVTSYNEQFFGPGTRLTVL.

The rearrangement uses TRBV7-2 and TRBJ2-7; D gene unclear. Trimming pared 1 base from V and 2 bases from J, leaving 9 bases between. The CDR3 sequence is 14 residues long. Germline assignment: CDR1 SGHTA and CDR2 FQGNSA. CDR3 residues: CASSLGHGPYEQYF. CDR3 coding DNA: TGTGCCAGCAGCTTAGGTCATGGCCCCTACGAGCAGTACTTC.

CDR3 region: CASSVGASGYTDTQYF. DNA of the CDR3: TGTGCCAGCAGCGTAGGGGCCAGTGGGTACACAGATACGCAGTATTTT. The chain combines TRBV9 with TRBJ2-3; D uncertain. V was cut by 0 bases and J by 2 bases, with 13 bases left in between. Germline CDR1 and CDR2: SGDLS and YYNGEE. The CDR3 runs to 16 residues.

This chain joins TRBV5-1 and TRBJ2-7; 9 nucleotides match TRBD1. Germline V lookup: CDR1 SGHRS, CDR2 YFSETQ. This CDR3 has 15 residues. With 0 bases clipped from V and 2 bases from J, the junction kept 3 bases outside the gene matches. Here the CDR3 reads CASSLGDRDAYEQYF. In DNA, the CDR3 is TGCGCCAGCAGCTTGGGGGACAGGGATGCCTACGAGCAGTACTTC.

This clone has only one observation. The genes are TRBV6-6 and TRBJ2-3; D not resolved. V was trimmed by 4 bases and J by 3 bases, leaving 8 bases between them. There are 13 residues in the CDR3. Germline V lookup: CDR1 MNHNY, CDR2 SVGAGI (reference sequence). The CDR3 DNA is TGTGCCAGCAGTTTGCCCGGGACAGATACGCAGTATTTT. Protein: CASSLPGTDTQYF.

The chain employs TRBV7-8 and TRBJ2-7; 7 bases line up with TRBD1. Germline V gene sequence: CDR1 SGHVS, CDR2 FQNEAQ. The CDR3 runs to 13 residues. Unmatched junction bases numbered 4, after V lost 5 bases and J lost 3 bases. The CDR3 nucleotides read TGTGCCAGCAGCCCGGACAGGAGCTACGAGCAGTACTTC. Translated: CASSPDRSYEQYF.

The CDR3 region is CASSIGNRRDTIYF. Here the CDR3 DNA reads TGTGCCAGTAGTATAGGTAACAGGCGGGACACCATATATTTT. This chain links TRBV19 with TRBJ1-3; a weak D match, TRBD1 (5 bases). The CDR3 length is 14 residues. Between the trimmed V and J ends, which lost 1 base and 8 bases, there was a span of 12 bases. Germline V gives CDR1 LNHDA, CDR2 SQIVND (reference sequence).

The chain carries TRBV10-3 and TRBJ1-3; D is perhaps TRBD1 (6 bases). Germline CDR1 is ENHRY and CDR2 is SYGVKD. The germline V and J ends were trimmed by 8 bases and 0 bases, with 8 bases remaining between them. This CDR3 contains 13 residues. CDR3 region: CAISDSSGNTIYF. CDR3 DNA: TGTGCCATCTCGGACAGCTCTGGAAACACCATATATTTT.

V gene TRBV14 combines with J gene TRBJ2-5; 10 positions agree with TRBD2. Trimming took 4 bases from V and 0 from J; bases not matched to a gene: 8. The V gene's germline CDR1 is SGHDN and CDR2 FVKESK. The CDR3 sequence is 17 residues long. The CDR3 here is CASSRLAGAGYQETQYF. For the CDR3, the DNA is TGTGCCAGCAGCCGTCTAGCGGGAGCGGGGTACCAAGAGACCCAGTACTTC. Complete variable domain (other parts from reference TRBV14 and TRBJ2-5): EAGVTQFPSHSVIEKGQTVTLRCDPISGHDNLYWYRRVMGKEIKFLLHFVKESKQDESGMPNNRFLAERTGGTYSTLKVQPAELEDSGVYFCASSRLAGAGYQETQYFGPGTRLLVL.

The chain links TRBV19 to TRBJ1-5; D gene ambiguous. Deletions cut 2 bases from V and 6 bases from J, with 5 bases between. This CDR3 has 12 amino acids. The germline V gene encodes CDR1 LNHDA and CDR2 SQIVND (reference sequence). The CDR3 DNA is TGTGCCAGTAGTATAACGGGTCAGCCCCAGCATTTT. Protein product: CASSITGQPQHF.

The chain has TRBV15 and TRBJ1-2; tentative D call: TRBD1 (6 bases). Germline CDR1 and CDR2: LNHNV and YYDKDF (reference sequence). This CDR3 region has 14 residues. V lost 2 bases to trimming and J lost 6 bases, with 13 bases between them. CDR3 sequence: CATSRQGKRDGYTF. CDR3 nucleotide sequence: TGTGCCACCAGCAGACAGGGGAAAAGAGATGGCTACACCTTC.

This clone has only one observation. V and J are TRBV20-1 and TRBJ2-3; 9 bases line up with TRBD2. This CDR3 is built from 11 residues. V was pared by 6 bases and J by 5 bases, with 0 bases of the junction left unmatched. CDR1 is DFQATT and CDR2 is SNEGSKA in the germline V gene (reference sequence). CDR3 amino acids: CSALAGDTQYF. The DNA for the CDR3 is TGCAGTGCACTAGCGGGAGATACGCAGTATTTT.

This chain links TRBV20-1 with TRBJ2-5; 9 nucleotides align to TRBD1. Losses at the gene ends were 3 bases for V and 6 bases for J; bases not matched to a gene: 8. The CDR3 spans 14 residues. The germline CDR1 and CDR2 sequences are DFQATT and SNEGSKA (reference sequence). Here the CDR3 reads CSASRGTGTQTQYF. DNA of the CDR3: TGCAGTGCTAGTCGGGGGACAGGGACACAGACCCAGTACTTC.

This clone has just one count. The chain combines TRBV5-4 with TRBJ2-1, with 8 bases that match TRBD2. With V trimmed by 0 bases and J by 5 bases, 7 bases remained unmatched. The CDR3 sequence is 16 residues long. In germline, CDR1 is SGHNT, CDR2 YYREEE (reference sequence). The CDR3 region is CASSLVGGRIDNEQFF. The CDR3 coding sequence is TGTGCCAGCAGCTTGGTTGGCGGGAGGATCGACAATGAGCAGTTCTTC.

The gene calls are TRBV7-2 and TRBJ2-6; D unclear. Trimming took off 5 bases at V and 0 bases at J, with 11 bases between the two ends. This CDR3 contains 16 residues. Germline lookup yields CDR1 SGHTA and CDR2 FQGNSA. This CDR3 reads CASSRTSNSGANVLTF. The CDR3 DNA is TGTGCCAGCAGCCGTACAAGCAACTCTGGGGCCAACGTCCTGACTTTC.

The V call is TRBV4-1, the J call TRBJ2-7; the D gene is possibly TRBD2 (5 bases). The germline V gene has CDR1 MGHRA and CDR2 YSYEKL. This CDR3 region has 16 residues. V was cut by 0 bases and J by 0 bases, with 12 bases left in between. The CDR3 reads CASSQEPAEFSYEQYF. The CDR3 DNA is TGCGCCAGCAGCCAAGAACCAGCGGAGTTCTCCTACGAGCAGTACTTC.

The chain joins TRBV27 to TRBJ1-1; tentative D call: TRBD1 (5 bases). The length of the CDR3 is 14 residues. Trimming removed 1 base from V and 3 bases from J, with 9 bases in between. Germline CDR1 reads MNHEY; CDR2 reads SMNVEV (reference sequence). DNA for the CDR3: TGTGCCAGCAGTTTATTAAGGGGTGACACTGAAGCTTTCTTT. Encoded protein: CASSLLRGDTEAFF.

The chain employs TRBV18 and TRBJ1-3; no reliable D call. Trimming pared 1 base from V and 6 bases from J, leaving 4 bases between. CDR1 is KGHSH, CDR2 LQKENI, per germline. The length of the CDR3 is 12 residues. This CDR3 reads CASSPQENTIYF. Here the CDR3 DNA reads TGTGCCAGCTCACCACAGGAAAACACCATATATTTT.

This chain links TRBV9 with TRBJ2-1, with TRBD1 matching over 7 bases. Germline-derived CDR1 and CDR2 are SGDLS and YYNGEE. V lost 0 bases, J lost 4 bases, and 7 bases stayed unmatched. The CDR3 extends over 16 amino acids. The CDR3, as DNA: TGTGCCAGCAGCGTAGAGGGGGCAGGGGCGTACAATGAGCAGTTCTTC. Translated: CASSVEGAGAYNEQFF.

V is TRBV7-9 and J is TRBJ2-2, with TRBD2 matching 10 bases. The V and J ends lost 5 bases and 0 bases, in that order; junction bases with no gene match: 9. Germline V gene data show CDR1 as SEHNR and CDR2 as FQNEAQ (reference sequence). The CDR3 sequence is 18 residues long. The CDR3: CASSKAGTSDANTGELFF. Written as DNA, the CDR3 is TGTGCCAGCAGCAAAGCGGGGACTAGCGACGCGAACACCGGGGAGCTGTTTTTT.

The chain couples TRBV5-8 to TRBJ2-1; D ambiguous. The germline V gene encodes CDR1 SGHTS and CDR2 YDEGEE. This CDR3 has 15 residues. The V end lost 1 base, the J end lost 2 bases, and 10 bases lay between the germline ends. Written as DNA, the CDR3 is TGTGCCAGCAGCTTGTGGAGTCCAACCTACAATGAGCAGTTCTTC. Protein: CASSLWSPTYNEQFF.